These 21 T cell receptor beta chains were sequenced from one sample in a study of cytomegalovirus exposure and HLA in healthy donors. Amplification used 60 Vbeta primers and 13 Jbeta primers. Method: immunoSEQ multiplex PCR; TCRdb's copy keeps in-frame clones and lacks some. The table has over 90,000 clones, 66% seen once; the top ten hold around 3.5%. The sequencing input was PBMCs. The receptors originated from a woman in her forties or fifties in good health and CMV-seronegative.

The chain's CDR3 is CASSLIWDSNSQAKNIQYF. CDR3 coding DNA: TGTGCCAGCAGCCTCATTTGGGACAGTAATTCCCAAGCCAAAAACATTCAGTACTTC. J is TRBJ2-4 and V is TRBV7-9; TRBD1 agrees at 7 bases. The J segment lost 0 bases and the V segment lost 5 bases, leaving 16 bases of the junction unmatched. The CDR3 consists of 19 residues. Germline CDR1 and CDR2: SEHNR and FQNEAQ (reference sequence).

This clone showed up just once. The chain is built from TRBV2 and TRBJ1-2; no reliable D call. Germline CDR1 and CDR2: SNHLY and FYNNEI. V lost 5 bases, J lost 8 bases, and 6 bases lay in between. This CDR3 has 10 amino acids. CDR3 region: CASSISGYTF. DNA for the CDR3: TGTGCCAGCAGTATTTCGGGCTACACCTTC.

On this clone: Additional DNA sequences in this sample encode the identical CDR3. The chain couples TRBV18 to TRBJ2-2, with TRBD1 identical over 8 bases. The CDR3 totals 17 residues. V shed 3 bases, J shed 2 bases, and the junction held 8 bases outside the gene matches. The germline V gene encodes CDR1 KGHSH and CDR2 LQKENI. The CDR3 DNA reads as TGTGCCAGCTCACCTATTCCAGGACAGGGAAACACCGGGGAGCTGTTTTTT. As protein: CASSPIPGQGNTGELFF.

V gene TRBV4-1 combines with J gene TRBJ1-5, with TRBD1 as a possible D gene (5 bases). In germline, CDR1 is MGHRA, CDR2 YSYEKL. Between the trimmed V and J ends, which lost 1 base and 8 bases, there was a span of 9 bases. This CDR3 comprises 13 residues. The CDR3 spells CASSQGGGEPQHF. As DNA, the CDR3 is TGCGCCAGCAGCCAAGGTGGGGGGGAGCCCCAGCATTTT.

In this sample, this clone turned up once. The rearrangement uses TRBV5-1 and TRBJ2-3; 9 nucleotides line up with TRBD1. The CDR3 covers 15 residues. CDR1 and CDR2 (germline): SGHRS, YFSETQ. Unmatched junction bases numbered 4, after V lost 1 base and J lost 4 bases. For the CDR3, the DNA is TGCGCCAGCAGCTTGCGGACAGGGGCGGCAGATACGCAGTATTTT. It specifies CASSLRTGAADTQYF.

This clone occurred a few times. The chain uses TRBV29-1 and TRBJ2-2; TRBD1 matches 9 bases. CDR3 length equals 18 residues. CDR1 and CDR2 from the germline V gene are SQVTM and ANQGSEA. The trim removed 7 bases at V and 4 bases at J, leaving 19 bases unmatched. The CDR3 DNA is TGCAGCGCATATACAGGAACAGGGGGCGTTGGATCCACCGGGGAGCTGTTTTTT. Protein product: CSAYTGTGGVGSTGELFF.

Only one count was recorded for this clone. V usage is TRBV27 and J usage is TRBJ2-7; 8 nucleotides line up with TRBD1. This CDR3 is 15 amino acids long. The germline V gene has CDR1 MNHEY and CDR2 SMNVEV (reference sequence). The J segment lost 5 bases and the V segment lost 5 bases, leaving 11 bases of the junction unmatched. CDR3 amino acids: CASSPGTGEINEQYF. The CDR3, as DNA: TGTGCCAGCAGTCCCGGGACAGGCGAAATAAACGAGCAGTACTTC.

This clone came up a few times. The chain is built from TRBV2 and TRBJ2-3; D is possibly TRBD2 (5 bases). CDR3 length: 15 amino acids. The germline V gene has CDR1 SNHLY and CDR2 FYNNEI. Trimming took 2 bases from V and 1 from J, leaving 10 bases between them. DNA for the CDR3: TGTGCCAGCAGTGAAATGAATAGCGGCACAGATACGCAGTATTTT. This translates into CASSEMNSGTDTQYF.

Only a few counts were recorded for this clone. This sequence joins TRBV28 and TRBJ2-7, with TRBD2 as a possible D gene (5 bases). Germline V CDR1 and CDR2: MDHEN, SYDVKM. Between the trimmed V and J ends, which lost 8 bases and 2 bases, there was a span of 13 bases. CDR3 length: 13 amino acids. The CDR3 DNA reads TGTGCCAGCGGCCCCAGCGGACCCTACGAGCAGTACTTC. Protein product: CASGPSGPYEQYF.

This chain joins TRBV7-9 and TRBJ2-3, with unresolved D. This CDR3 is 14 amino acids long. Looked up from germline, CDR1 is SEHNR and CDR2 is FQNEAQ (reference sequence). V gave up 5 bases and J gave up 4 bases, with 13 bases separating them. The CDR3 sequence is CASSKIVLPDTQYF. CDR3 nucleotide sequence: TGTGCCAGCAGCAAAATAGTTCTCCCAGATACGCAGTATTTT.

This clone was seen a handful of times. The chain employs TRBV5-1 and TRBJ2-1; 12 bases align to TRBD2. With V trimmed by 1 base and J by 10 bases, 6 bases remained unmatched. CDR1 is SGHRS and CDR2 is YFSETQ in the germline V gene. This CDR3 region has 15 residues. The CDR3 bases are TGCGCCAGCAGCTTGAGACTAGCGGGAGTCCGCGAGCAGTTCTTC. Protein: CASSLRLAGVREQFF.

The chain employs TRBV9 and TRBJ2-1, with 8 nucleotides matching TRBD2. Germline lookup yields CDR1 SGDLS and CDR2 YYNGEE. This CDR3 has 16 residues. V lost 4 bases and J lost 7; bases outside the gene matches: 13. The CDR3 bases are TGTGCCAGCAGCTTCCTGGGAGCGGGAGTTGTAAATGAGCAGTTCTTC. Its translation: CASSFLGAGVVNEQFF.

The CDR3 bases are TGTGCCAGCAGAAGACAGGGCGACAGTTCACCCCTCCACTTT. Translated: CASRRQGDSSPLHF. This sequence joins TRBV6-5 and TRBJ1-6; 7 positions agree with TRBD1. Per germline, CDR1 MNHEY and CDR2 SVGAGI. The trim removed 6 bases at V and 9 bases at J, leaving 8 bases unmatched. CDR3 length equals 14 residues.

This clone was observed a few times. CDR3 sequence: CASRGIAGGYTGELFF. The CDR3 region has the DNA TGTGCCAGCAGGGGGATAGCGGGGGGATACACCGGGGAGCTGTTTTTT. J is TRBJ2-2 and V is TRBV2; TRBD2 aligns across 10 bases. CDR3 length equals 16 residues. From germline, CDR1 is SNHLY and CDR2 FYNNEI. With V trimmed by 6 bases and J by 3 bases, 7 bases remained unmatched. Supplemented by reference TRBV2 and TRBJ2-2, the full variable domain reads EPEVTQTPSHQVTQMGQEVILRCVPISNHLYFYWYRQILGQKVEFLVSFYNNEISEKSEIFDDQFSVERPDGSNFTLKIRSTKLEDSAMYFCASRGIAGGYTGELFFGEGSRLTVL.

The V call is TRBV15, the J call TRBJ1-5, with 12 nucleotides matching TRBD1. Germline V CDR1 and CDR2: LNHNV, YYDKDF (reference sequence). V was pared by 0 bases and J by 2 bases, with 5 bases of the junction left unmatched. The CDR3 is made up of 18 amino acids. The CDR3 loop reads CATSRDRDRGLGNQPQHF. CDR3 in DNA: TGTGCCACCAGCAGAGACCGGGACAGGGGGCTTGGCAATCAGCCCCAGCATTTT.

The chain uses TRBV5-4 and TRBJ2-5; perhaps TRBD2 as D (5 bases). The V end was cut by 4 bases, the J end by 1 base, with 17 bases between. CDR3 length: 16 amino acids. The germline V gene encodes CDR1 SGHNT and CDR2 YYREEE (reference sequence). The CDR3 reads CASSPNLMDFQETQYF. Here the CDR3 DNA reads TGTGCCAGCAGCCCGAACCTGATGGACTTCCAAGAGACCCAGTACTTC.

The chain combines TRBV5-4 with TRBJ1-1; TRBD1 is a possible D gene (5 bases). The germline V gene encodes CDR1 SGHNT and CDR2 YYREEE (reference sequence). CDR3 length equals 13 residues. The V and J ends lost 4 bases and 1 base respectively, with 8 bases between them. This chain's CDR3 is CASSHGGNTEAFF. CDR3 DNA: TGTGCCAGCAGCCACGGGGGGAACACTGAAGCTTTCTTT.

This clone appeared once. The V call is TRBV5-8, the J call TRBJ2-7, with a weak D call TRBD1 (5 bases). The germline V gene has CDR1 SGHTS and CDR2 YDEGEE. The V end was cut by 0 bases, the J end by 3 bases, with 10 bases between. The CDR3 sequence is 14 residues long. CDR3 protein: CASSLAGLNYEQYF. DNA of the CDR3: TGTGCCAGCAGCTTGGCAGGGCTTAACTACGAGCAGTACTTC. The full variable domain, in which reference TRBV5-8 and TRBJ2-7 provide the parts outside the CDR3, is EAGVTQSPTHLIKTRGQQATLRCSPISGHTSVYWYQQALGLGLQFLLWYDEGEERNRGNFPPRFSGRQFPNYSSELNVNALELEDSALYLCASSLAGLNYEQYFGPGTRLTVT.

This sequence joins TRBV27 and TRBJ2-7; the D is unclear. CDR1 MNHEY and CDR2 SMNVEV come from the germline V gene (reference sequence). V lost 3 bases to trimming and J lost 1 base, with 16 bases between them. The CDR3 covers 16 residues. CDR3 amino acids: CASSFNWAGLSYEQYF. For the CDR3, the DNA is TGTGCCAGCAGTTTTAACTGGGCAGGCCTATCCTACGAGCAGTACTTC.

The chain links TRBV18 to TRBJ2-6; a weak D match, TRBD1 (5 bases). Per germline, CDR1 KGHSH and CDR2 LQKENI. CDR3 length: 19 amino acids. Between the trimmed V and J ends, which lost 2 bases and 0 bases, there was a span of 17 bases. The CDR3 protein is CASSPEAQGPFSGANVLTF. CDR3 coding DNA: TGTGCCAGCTCACCAGAAGCCCAGGGTCCCTTCTCTGGGGCCAACGTCCTGACTTTC.

The genes are TRBV5-6 and TRBJ2-1; TRBD1 matches 8 bases. This CDR3 is built from 16 residues. The trim removed 3 bases at V and 1 base at J, leaving 6 bases unmatched. The germline V gene has CDR1 SGHDT and CDR2 YYEEEE. Here the CDR3 reads CASSSIQGASYNEQFF. The CDR3 DNA sequence: TGTGCCAGCAGCTCCATCCAGGGGGCGTCCTACAATGAGCAGTTCTTC.